The 17 T cell receptor beta chains presented below share a single source sample, sequenced in a study of blood T cell repertoires in COVID-19. Clones were read by immunoSEQ multiplex PCR, and TCRdb kept only the in-frame ones, dropping some. Of 250,000 to 300,000 clones listed, approximately 90% are singletons. Material: PBMCs or T cells enriched from blood (not recorded which). The receptor set was obtained from a man in his forties or fifties who had recovered from COVID-19.

The rearrangement joins TRBV19 to TRBJ2-6, with D possibly matching TRBD2 (5 bases). Trimming took off 7 bases at V and 0 bases at J, with 19 bases between the two ends. CDR1 and CDR2 (germline): LNHDA, SQIVND (reference sequence). The CDR3 contains 18 residues. The CDR3 nucleotides read TGTGCCAGTACTGACCCTCGGGGTTCTATCTCTGGGGCCAACGTCCTGACTTTC. Translating it yields CASTDPRGSISGANVLTF.

For the CDR3, the DNA is TGTGCCAGCAGTGGGAAGACTAGCGGGTACACAGATACGCAGTATTTT. Protein sequence: CASSGKTSGYTDTQYF. This rearrangement joins TRBV6-1 to TRBJ2-3; 10 nucleotides align to TRBD2. Looked up from germline, CDR1 is MNHNS and CDR2 is SASEGT. J gave up 2 bases and V 4 bases, and 6 bases lay outside the gene matches. The CDR3 is 16 residues long.

The chain carries TRBV19 and TRBJ2-2; possible D gene TRBD2, 6 bases. Germline assignment: CDR1 LNHDA and CDR2 SQIVND (reference sequence). The V end was cut by 6 bases, the J end by 1 base, with 15 bases between. CDR3 length equals 16 residues. The CDR3 here is CASSRPRGGNTGELFF. For the CDR3, the DNA is TGTGCCAGTAGCAGGCCCCGGGGAGGGAACACCGGGGAGCTGTTTTTT.

The chain links TRBV5-1 to TRBJ2-1; D is possibly TRBD2 (5 bases). Germline CDR1 SGHRS, CDR2 YFSETQ. The CDR3 length is 14 residues. V was clipped by 4 bases and J by 10 bases, with 18 bases between them. CDR3 in DNA: TGCGCCAGCAGCCCGGAGGCCCGGGTTGACGAGCAGTTCTTC. This gives the protein CASSPEARVDEQFF.

CDR3 sequence: CASSTGPGGITAGELFF. The CDR3 DNA is TGTGCCAGCTCAACCGGGCCAGGGGGCATTACCGCCGGGGAGCTGTTTTTT. The chain links TRBV18 to TRBJ2-2; 8 nucleotides match TRBD1. The CDR3 runs to 17 residues. Germline V lookup: CDR1 KGHSH, CDR2 LQKENI. V trimming: 5 bases; J trimming: 6 bases; junction bases outside the gene matches: 14. Filled out from reference TRBV18 and TRBJ2-2, the complete variable domain reads NAGVMQNPRHLVRRRGQEARLRCSPMKGHSHVYWYRQLPEEGLKFMVYLQKENIIDESGMPKERFSAEFPKEGPSILRIQQVVRGDSAAYFCASSTGPGGITAGELFFGEGSRLTVL.

The chain couples TRBV9 to TRBJ1-2; D is unclear. The germline CDR1 and CDR2 sequences are SGDLS and YYNGEE. The CDR3 length is 16 residues. Trimming pared 1 base from V and 7 bases from J, leaving 20 bases between. Here the CDR3 DNA reads TGTGCCAGCAGCGTAAGGGATGAGGCCCGGCGGGGTGGCTACACCTTC. Residues: CASSVRDEARRGGYTF.

The genes are TRBV19 and TRBJ2-7; 8 bases align to TRBD2. Germline V CDR1 and CDR2: LNHDA, SQIVND (reference sequence). V lost 9 bases, J lost 2 bases, and 3 bases stayed unmatched. This CDR3 contains 12 residues. The CDR3 sequence is CASRGGPYEQYF. The CDR3 coding sequence is TGTGCCAGCCGCGGGGGGCCCTACGAGCAGTACTTC.

The chain carries TRBV2 and TRBJ2-1, with a possible D match to TRBD2 (6 bases). The CDR3 is 16 residues long. Germline V gives CDR1 SNHLY, CDR2 FYNNEI. V lost 4 bases, J lost 4 bases, and 17 bases lay in between. CDR3 sequence reads: CASSGPRGLPYNEQFF. CDR3 coding DNA: TGTGCCAGCAGTGGCCCCCGGGGGTTACCATACAATGAGCAGTTCTTC.

The CDR3 DNA sequence: TGCGCCAGCAGCTCCCTAGTCTCCGACGCTGGAAACACCATATATTTT. Encoded protein: CASSSLVSDAGNTIYF. The genes are TRBV5-1 and TRBJ1-3; no firm D call. CDR1 is SGHRS and CDR2 is YFSETQ in the germline V gene. V was shortened by 3 bases and J by 2 bases, with 15 bases between the two germline ends. The CDR3 is 16 residues long.

CDR3 sequence reads: CSVPALPAQGAQYF. The DNA of the CDR3 is TGCAGCGTCCCCGCCCTTCCGGCCCAGGGGGCCCAGTACTTC. V gene TRBV29-1 combines with J gene TRBJ2-5, with 7 bases identical to TRBD1. Trimming removed 6 bases from V and 9 bases from J; junction bases left unmatched: 16. Germline CDR1 SQVTM, CDR2 ANQGSEA. CDR3 length equals 14 residues. The whole variable domain, filled in from reference TRBV29-1 and TRBJ2-5, reads SAVISQKPSRDICQRGTSLTIQCQVDSQVTMMFWYRQQPGQSLTLIATANQGSEATYESGFVIDKFPISRPNLTFSTLTVSNMSPEDSSIYLCSVPALPAQGAQYFGPGTRLLVL.

The V and J genes are TRBV18 and TRBJ2-1; 10 bases map to TRBD2. The CDR3 covers 15 residues. Germline V gives CDR1 KGHSH, CDR2 LQKENI. V shed 6 bases, J shed 1 base, and the junction held 3 bases outside the gene matches. The CDR3 loop reads CASSLAGVSYNEQFF. The CDR3 DNA is TGTGCCAGCTCCCTAGCGGGAGTATCCTACAATGAGCAGTTCTTC. The full variable domain, with the rest looked up from reference TRBV18 and TRBJ2-1, is NAGVMQNPRHLVRRRGQEARLRCSPMKGHSHVYWYRQLPEEGLKFMVYLQKENIIDESGMPKERFSAEFPKEGPSILRIQQVVRGDSAAYFCASSLAGVSYNEQFFGPGTRLTVL.

The rearrangement joins TRBV19 to TRBJ2-5; D is perhaps TRBD2 (5 bases). Trimming cost V 2 bases and J 2 bases, with 6 bases left between them. The CDR3 spans 13 residues. CDR1 is LNHDA and CDR2 is SQIVND in the germline V gene (reference sequence). CDR3 loop: CASSIRLQETQYF. CDR3 bases: TGTGCCAGTAGTATACGACTACAAGAGACCCAGTACTTC.

This chain joins TRBV6-5 and TRBJ1-1; D call uncertain. CDR1 MNHEY and CDR2 SVGAGI come from the germline V gene. The V and J ends lost 6 bases and 1 base respectively, with 6 bases between them. The length of the CDR3 is 12 residues. The CDR3 reads CASSTRNTEAFF. Written as DNA, the CDR3 is TGTGCCAGCAGCACAAGGAACACTGAAGCTTTCTTT.

This clone was observed a few times. The rearrangement joins TRBV5-4 to TRBJ2-2; D uncertain. V lost 4 bases to trimming and J lost 6 bases, with 16 bases between them. Looked up from germline, CDR1 is SGHNT and CDR2 is YYREEE (reference sequence). There are 15 residues in the CDR3. The CDR3, as DNA: TGTGCCAGCAGCATCTCAACGGCCGGAGCCGGGGAGCTGTTTTTT. Translated: CASSISTAGAGELFF.

The V gene is TRBV6-5, the J gene TRBJ2-1; no clear D. The germline V gene encodes CDR1 MNHEY and CDR2 SVGAGI. The CDR3 loop spans 13 amino acids. The V gene lost 7 bases and the J gene lost 9 bases, with 16 bases spanning the gap. CDR3 in amino acids: CASILGGWFEQFF. The CDR3, as DNA: TGTGCCAGCATTCTCGGCGGCTGGTTTGAGCAGTTCTTC.

The chain uses TRBV7-3 and TRBJ2-7, with D unresolved. The CDR3 length is 15 residues. The germline V gene encodes CDR1 SGHTA and CDR2 FQGTGA. Trimming left V 1 base short and J 0 bases short, with 10 bases between. The CDR3 nucleotides are TGTGCCAGCAGCTTAAAACTAAAAAGCTCCTACGAGCAGTACTTC. It specifies CASSLKLKSSYEQYF. The entire variable domain, with the rest obtained from reference TRBV7-3 and TRBJ2-7, is as follows: GAGVSQTPSNKVTEKGKYVELRCDPISGHTALYWYRQSLGQGPEFLIYFQGTGAADDSGLPNDRFFAVRPEGSVSTLKIQRTERGDSAVYLCASSLKLKSSYEQYFGPGTRLTVT.

The chain joins TRBV11-3 to TRBJ1-6; weak D call: TRBD1 (6 bases). Germline V gene sequence: CDR1 SGHNT, CDR2 YENEEA. With 7 bases removed from V and 8 bases from J, the gap between germline ends came to 15 bases. CDR3 length: 14 amino acids. The CDR3 coding sequence is TGTGCCAGCACCTCGGGGGGGCGTGATTCACCCCTCCACTTT. Its protein product is CASTSGGRDSPLHF. Supplemented by reference TRBV11-3 and TRBJ1-6, the full variable domain reads EAGVVQSPRYKIIEKKQPVAFWCNPISGHNTLYWYLQNLGQGPELLIRYENEEAVDDSQLPKDRFSAERLKGVDSTLKIQPAELGDSAVYLCASTSGGRDSPLHFGNGTRLTVT.